The 8 T cell receptor beta chains below were found in one sample sequenced in a study of identifying expanded T cells in peripheral blood. This table comes from immunoSEQ multiplex PCR, and its TCRdb copy is limited to in-frame clones, with some not included. The profile shows 90,000 to 110,000 clones, 88% of them singletons. Sequenced: blood. Receptors originate from a person aged 18-69 years in good health.

V gene TRBV11-2 combines with J gene TRBJ1-5; D uncertain. V shed 1 base and J shed 6 bases, with 7 bases lying between them. This CDR3 comprises 13 residues. The germline gives CDR1 SGHAT, CDR2 FQNNGV. The CDR3 here is CASSLGLGQPQHF. The CDR3 nucleotides are TGTGCCAGCAGCTTAGGCTTGGGTCAGCCCCAGCATTTT.

V gene TRBV11-3 combines with J gene TRBJ1-2; D remains unclear. This CDR3 contains 15 residues. The germline V gene encodes CDR1 SGHNT and CDR2 YENEEA. V lost 6 bases and J 0 bases, leaving 14 bases between the germline ends. This CDR3 is CASRLEVSTNYGYTF. The CDR3 DNA reads as TGTGCCAGCAGGTTGGAGGTAAGCACTAACTATGGCTACACCTTC.

V is TRBV7-9 and J is TRBJ2-1; TRBD2 aligns across 9 bases. Germline V lookup: CDR1 SEHNR, CDR2 FQNEAQ (reference sequence). The CDR3 is made up of 15 amino acids. Unmatched junction bases numbered 3, after V lost 2 bases and J lost 4 bases. CDR3 in DNA: TGTGCCAGCAGCTTAAGAAGCGGGAGGTACAATGAGCAGTTCTTC. Translation gives CASSLRSGRYNEQFF.

J is TRBJ1-2 and V is TRBV19, with no clear D. Germline CDR1 LNHDA, CDR2 SQIVND (reference sequence). The CDR3 extends over 13 amino acids. V lost 3 bases to trimming and J lost 8 bases, with 13 bases between them. The DNA for the CDR3 is TGTGCCAGTAGTATGTCCCTGACTCGGGGCTACACCTTC. This translates into CASSMSLTRGYTF.

The J gene is TRBJ2-7, the V gene TRBV6-5, with D tentatively TRBD1 or TRBD2 (5 bases each). The CDR3 has 13 amino acids. V gave up 6 bases and J gave up 3 bases, with 12 bases separating them. Germline V gene data show CDR1 as MNHEY and CDR2 as SVGAGI. CDR3 loop: CASRPRDVYEQYF. CDR3 in DNA: TGTGCCAGCAGACCCCGGGACGTCTACGAGCAGTACTTC.

This sequence joins TRBV28 and TRBJ2-1, with 9 bases identical to TRBD2. Germline CDR1 and CDR2: MDHEN and SYDVKM. The CDR3 totals 16 residues. Trimming at V came to 8 bases and at J to 4 bases, leaving 12 bases not matched to a gene. The CDR3 sequence: CASRPPTSGVYNEQFF. DNA of the CDR3: TGTGCCAGCCGACCTCCGACTAGCGGAGTATACAATGAGCAGTTCTTC.

The chain links TRBV25-1 to TRBJ2-7; D not resolved. Per germline, CDR1 MGHDK and CDR2 SYGVNS. The CDR3 runs to 17 residues. Trimming shortened V by 3 bases and J by 0 bases, and 18 bases separated the two germline ends. CDR3 sequence (DNA): TGTGCCAGCAGTGAGGTTCGAGGTCAATGCAGCTCCTACGAGCAGTACTTC. It is translated as CASSEVRGQCSSYEQYF.

The chain employs TRBV19 and TRBJ2-7; D perhaps matches TRBD1 (5 bases). Trimming took 10 bases from V and 2 from J, leaving 12 bases between them. The CDR3 runs 12 residues. The germline V gene encodes CDR1 LNHDA and CDR2 SQIVND (reference sequence). In DNA form, the CDR3 reads TGTGCCACTACGGACACCGCCTACGAGCAGTACTTC. Translating it yields CATTDTAYEQYF.